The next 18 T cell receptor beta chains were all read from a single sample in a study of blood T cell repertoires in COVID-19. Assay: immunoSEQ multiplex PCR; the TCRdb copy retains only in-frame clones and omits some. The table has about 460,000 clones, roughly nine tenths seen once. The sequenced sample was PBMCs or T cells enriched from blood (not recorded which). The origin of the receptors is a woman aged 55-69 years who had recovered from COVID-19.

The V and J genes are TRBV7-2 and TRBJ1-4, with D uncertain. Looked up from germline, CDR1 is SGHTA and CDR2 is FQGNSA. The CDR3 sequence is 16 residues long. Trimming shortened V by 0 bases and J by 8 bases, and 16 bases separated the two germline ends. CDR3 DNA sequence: TGTGCCAGCAGCTTAGCGCAAGGGAGGCATGGGGAAAAACTGTTTTTT. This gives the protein CASSLAQGRHGEKLFF.

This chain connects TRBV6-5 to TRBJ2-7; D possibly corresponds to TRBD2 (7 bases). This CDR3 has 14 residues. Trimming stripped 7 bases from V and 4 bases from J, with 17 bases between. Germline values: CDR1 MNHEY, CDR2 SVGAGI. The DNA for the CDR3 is TGTGCCAGCACCCGATCGGGGGGCGCGTACGAGCAGTACTTC. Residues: CASTRSGGAYEQYF.

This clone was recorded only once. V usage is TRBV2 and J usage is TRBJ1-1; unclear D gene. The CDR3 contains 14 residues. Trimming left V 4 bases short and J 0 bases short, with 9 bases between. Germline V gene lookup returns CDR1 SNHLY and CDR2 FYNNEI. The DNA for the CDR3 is TGTGCCAGCAGTGTTCGTGTTGTGAACACTGAAGCTTTCTTT. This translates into CASSVRVVNTEAFF.

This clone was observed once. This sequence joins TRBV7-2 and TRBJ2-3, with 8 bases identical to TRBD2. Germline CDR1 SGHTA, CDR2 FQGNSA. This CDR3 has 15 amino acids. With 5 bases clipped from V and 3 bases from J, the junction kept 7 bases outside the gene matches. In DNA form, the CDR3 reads TGTGCCAGCAGCCCACGGGGGGGCAGTACAGATACGCAGTATTTT. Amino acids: CASSPRGGSTDTQYF.

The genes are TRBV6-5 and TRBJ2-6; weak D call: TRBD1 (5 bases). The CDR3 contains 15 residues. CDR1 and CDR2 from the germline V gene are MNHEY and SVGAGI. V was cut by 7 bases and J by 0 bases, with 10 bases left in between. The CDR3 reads CASKLDSSGANVLTF. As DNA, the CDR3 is TGTGCCAGCAAGCTTGACAGCTCTGGGGCCAACGTCCTGACTTTC.

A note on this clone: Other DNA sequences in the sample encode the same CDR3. CDR3 sequence reads: CASSLATGSGNTIYF. The DNA of the CDR3 is TGCGCCAGCAGCTTGGCTACAGGCTCTGGAAACACCATATATTTT. This chain links TRBV5-1 with TRBJ1-3; tentative D call: TRBD1 (5 bases). Looked up from germline, CDR1 is SGHRS and CDR2 is YFSETQ. V was shortened by 0 bases and J by 0 bases, with 7 bases between the two germline ends. The CDR3 spans 15 residues.

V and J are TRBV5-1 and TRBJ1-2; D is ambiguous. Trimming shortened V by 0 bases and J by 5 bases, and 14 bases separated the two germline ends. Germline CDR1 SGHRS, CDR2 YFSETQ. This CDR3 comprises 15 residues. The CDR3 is CASSLGSAETYGYTF. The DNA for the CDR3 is TGCGCCAGCAGCTTGGGTTCGGCCGAGACTTATGGCTACACCTTC.

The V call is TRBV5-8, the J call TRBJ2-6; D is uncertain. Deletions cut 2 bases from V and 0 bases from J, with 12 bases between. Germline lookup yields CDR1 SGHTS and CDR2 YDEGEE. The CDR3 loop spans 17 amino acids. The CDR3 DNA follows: TGTGCCAGCAGCTTTTGGCAGGAATTCTCTGGGGCCAACGTCCTGACTTTC. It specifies CASSFWQEFSGANVLTF.

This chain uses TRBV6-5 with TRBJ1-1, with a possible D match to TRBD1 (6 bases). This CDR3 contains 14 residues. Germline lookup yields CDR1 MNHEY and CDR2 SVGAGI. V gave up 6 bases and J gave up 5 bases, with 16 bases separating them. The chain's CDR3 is CASRLQGVETEAFF. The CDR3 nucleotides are TGTGCCAGCAGACTACAGGGTGTGGAGACTGAAGCTTTCTTT.

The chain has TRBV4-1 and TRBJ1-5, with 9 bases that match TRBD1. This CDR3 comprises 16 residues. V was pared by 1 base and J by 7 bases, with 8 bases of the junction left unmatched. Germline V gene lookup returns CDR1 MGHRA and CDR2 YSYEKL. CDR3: CASSQAGQGTRQPQHF. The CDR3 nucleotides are TGCGCCAGCAGCCAAGCGGGACAGGGAACGAGGCAGCCCCAGCATTTT.

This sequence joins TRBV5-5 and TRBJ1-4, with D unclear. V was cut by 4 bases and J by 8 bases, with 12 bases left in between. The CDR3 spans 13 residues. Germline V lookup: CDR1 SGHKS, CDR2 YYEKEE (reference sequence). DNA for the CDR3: TGTGCCAGCAGCACCGCGGCGAAGGAAAAACTGTTTTTT. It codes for CASSTAAKEKLFF.

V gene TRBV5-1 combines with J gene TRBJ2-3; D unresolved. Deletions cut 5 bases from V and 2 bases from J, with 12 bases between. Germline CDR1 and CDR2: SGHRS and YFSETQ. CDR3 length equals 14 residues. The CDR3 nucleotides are TGCGCCAGCAGATCCGGTGGGCTCACAGATACGCAGTATTTT. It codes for CASRSGGLTDTQYF.

This CDR3 reads CATLPHSRTDTQYF. DNA of the CDR3: TGTGCCACCTTACCCCACAGCCGCACAGATACGCAGTATTTT. The gene calls are TRBV11-2 and TRBJ2-3; no clear D gene. The germline V gene has CDR1 SGHAT and CDR2 FQNNGV. The CDR3 extends over 14 amino acids. V gave up 10 bases and J gave up 1 base, with 15 bases separating them.

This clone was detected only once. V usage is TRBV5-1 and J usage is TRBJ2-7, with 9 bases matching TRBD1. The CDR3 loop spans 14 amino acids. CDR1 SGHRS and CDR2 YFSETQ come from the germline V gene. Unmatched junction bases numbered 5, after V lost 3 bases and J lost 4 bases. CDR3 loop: CASSWGQGGYEQYF. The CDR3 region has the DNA TGCGCCAGCAGCTGGGGACAGGGAGGATACGAGCAGTACTTC.

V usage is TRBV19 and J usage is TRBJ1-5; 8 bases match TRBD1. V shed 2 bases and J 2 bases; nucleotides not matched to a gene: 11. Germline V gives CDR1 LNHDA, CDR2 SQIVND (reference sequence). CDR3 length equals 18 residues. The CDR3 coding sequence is TGTGCCAGTAGTATAATCGGCAGAGAGGACAGGGGCAATCAGCCCCAGCATTTT. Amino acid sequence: CASSIIGREDRGNQPQHF.

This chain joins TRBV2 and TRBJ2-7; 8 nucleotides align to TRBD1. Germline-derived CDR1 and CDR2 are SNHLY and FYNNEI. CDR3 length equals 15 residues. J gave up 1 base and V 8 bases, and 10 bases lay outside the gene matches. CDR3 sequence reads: CASSPGGARSYEQYV. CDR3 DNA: TGTGCCAGCTCACCAGGGGGCGCGAGGTCCTACGAGCAGTACGTC.

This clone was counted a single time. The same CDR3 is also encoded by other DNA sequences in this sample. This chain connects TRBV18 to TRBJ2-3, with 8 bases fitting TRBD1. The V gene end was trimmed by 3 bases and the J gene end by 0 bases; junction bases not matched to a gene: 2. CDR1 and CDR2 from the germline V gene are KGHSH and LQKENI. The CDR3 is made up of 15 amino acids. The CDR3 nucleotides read TGTGCCAGCTCACCGGACAGGGCAAGCACAGATACGCAGTATTTT. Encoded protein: CASSPDRASTDTQYF.

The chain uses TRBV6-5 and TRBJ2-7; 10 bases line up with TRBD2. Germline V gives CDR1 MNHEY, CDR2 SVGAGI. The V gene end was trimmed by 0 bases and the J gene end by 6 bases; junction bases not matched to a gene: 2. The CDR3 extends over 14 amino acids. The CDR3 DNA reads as TGTGCCAGCAGTTACTCCCGGACTAGCGGCGAGCAGTACGTC. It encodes CASSYSRTSGEQYV.